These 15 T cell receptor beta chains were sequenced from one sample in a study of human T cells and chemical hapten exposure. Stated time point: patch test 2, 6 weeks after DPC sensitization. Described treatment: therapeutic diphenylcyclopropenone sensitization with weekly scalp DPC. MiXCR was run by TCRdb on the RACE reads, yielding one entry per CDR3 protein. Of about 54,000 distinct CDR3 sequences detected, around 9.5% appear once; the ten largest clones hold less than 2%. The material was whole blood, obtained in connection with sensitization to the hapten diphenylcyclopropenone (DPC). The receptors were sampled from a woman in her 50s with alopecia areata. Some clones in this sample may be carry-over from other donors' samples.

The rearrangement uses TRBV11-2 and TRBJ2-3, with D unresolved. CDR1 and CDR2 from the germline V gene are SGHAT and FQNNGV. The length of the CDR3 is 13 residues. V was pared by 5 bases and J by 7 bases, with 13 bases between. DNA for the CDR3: TGTGCCAGCAGCCCCCGTCCTAGTCATACGCAGTATTTT. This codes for CASSPRPSHTQYF.

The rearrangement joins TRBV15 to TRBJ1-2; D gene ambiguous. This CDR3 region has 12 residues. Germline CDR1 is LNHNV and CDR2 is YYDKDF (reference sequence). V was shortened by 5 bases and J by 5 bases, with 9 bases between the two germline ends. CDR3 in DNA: TGTGCCACCAGCTTCCCGGGGTATGGCTACACCTTC. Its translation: CATSFPGYGYTF.

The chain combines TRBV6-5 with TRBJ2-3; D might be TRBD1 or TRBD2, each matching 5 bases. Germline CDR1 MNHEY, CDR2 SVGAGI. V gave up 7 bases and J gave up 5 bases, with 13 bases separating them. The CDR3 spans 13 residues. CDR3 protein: CASTLPGGDTQYF. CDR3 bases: TGTGCCAGCACTTTACCTGGGGGAGATACGCAGTATTTT.

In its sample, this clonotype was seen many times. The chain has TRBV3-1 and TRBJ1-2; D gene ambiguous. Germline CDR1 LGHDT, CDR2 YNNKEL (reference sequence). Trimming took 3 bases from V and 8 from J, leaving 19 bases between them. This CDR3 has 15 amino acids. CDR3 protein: CASSHLTLDPGGYTF. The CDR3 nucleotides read TGTGCCAGCAGCCATTTAACACTGGATCCAGGAGGCTACACCTTC.

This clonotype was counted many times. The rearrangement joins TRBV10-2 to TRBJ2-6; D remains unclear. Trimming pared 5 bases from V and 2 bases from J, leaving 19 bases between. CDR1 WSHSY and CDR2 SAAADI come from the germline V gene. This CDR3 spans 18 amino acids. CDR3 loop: CASSLAVGFFTGANVLTF. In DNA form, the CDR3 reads TGCGCCAGCAGTCTGGCCGTGGGGTTTTTTACTGGGGCCAACGTCCTGACTTTC.

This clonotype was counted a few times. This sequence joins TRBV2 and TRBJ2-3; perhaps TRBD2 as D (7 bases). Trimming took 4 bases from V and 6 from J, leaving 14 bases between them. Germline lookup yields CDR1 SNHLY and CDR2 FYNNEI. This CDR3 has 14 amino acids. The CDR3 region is CASSVEGGPDTQYF. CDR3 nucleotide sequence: TGTGCCAGCAGTGTCGAGGGGGGGCCGGATACGCAGTATTTT.

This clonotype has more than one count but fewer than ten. The CDR3 protein is CASSLRGDKSTDTQYF. CDR3 coding DNA: TGTGCCAGCAGCCTCCGAGGGGACAAGAGCACAGATACGCAGTATTTT. The J gene is TRBJ2-3, the V gene TRBV9; the D gene is possibly TRBD1 (6 bases). The V and J ends lost 4 bases and 0 bases respectively, with 15 bases between them. The germline V gene encodes CDR1 SGDLS and CDR2 YYNGEE. CDR3 length: 16 amino acids.

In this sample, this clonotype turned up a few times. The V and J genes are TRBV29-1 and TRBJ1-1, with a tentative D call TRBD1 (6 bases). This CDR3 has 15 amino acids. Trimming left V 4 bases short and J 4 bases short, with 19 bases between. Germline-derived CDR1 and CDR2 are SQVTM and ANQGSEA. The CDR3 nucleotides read TGCAGCGTTGGGGGAACAGGGAGGAGAGTCACTGAAGCTTTCTTT. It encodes CSVGGTGRRVTEAFF.

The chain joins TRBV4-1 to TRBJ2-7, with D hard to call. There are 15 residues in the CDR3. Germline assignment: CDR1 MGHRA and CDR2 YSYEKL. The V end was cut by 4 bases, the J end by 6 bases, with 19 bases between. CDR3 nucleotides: TGCGCCAGCAGCCCATCGGATGTGAGATCTGGCGAGCAGTACTTC. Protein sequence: CASSPSDVRSGEQYF.

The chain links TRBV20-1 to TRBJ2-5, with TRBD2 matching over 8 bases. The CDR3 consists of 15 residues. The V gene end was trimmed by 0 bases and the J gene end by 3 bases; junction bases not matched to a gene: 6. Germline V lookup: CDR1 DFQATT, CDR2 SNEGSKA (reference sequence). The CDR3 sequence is CSARDGGRSEETQYF. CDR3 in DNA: TGCAGTGCTAGAGACGGCGGGAGGAGTGAAGAGACCCAGTACTTC.

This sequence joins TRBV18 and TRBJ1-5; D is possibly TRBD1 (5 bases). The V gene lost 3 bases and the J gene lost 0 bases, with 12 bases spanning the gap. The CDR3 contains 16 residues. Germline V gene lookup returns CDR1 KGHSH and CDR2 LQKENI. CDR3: CASSPQRQSSNQPQHF. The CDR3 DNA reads TGTGCCAGCTCACCTCAAAGACAGTCTAGCAATCAGCCCCAGCATTTT.

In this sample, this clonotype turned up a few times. The CDR3 is CSAMSEGLYGYTF. The CDR3 bases are TGCAGTGCTATGAGCGAAGGGCTCTATGGCTACACCTTC. This chain joins TRBV20-1 and TRBJ1-2; D remains unclear. The CDR3 is 13 amino acids. Germline V gene sequence: CDR1 DFQATT, CDR2 SNEGSKA (reference sequence). Trimming stripped 4 bases from V and 4 bases from J, with 13 bases between.

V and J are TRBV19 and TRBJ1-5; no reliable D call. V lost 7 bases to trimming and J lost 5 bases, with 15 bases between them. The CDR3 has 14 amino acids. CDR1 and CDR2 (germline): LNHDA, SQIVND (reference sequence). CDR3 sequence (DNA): TGTGCCAGTAAGGACGGGAATTTAGATCAGCCCCAGCATTTT. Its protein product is CASKDGNLDQPQHF.

The CDR3 DNA is TGCAGCGTTGACGGGGCCGGGGGGTACGAGCAGTACTTC. Its translation: CSVDGAGGYEQYF. This rearrangement joins TRBV29-1 to TRBJ2-7; 7 bases line up with TRBD2. The CDR3 consists of 13 residues. Germline V gene sequence: CDR1 SQVTM, CDR2 ANQGSEA. Losses at the gene ends were 3 bases for V and 4 bases for J; bases not matched to a gene: 6.

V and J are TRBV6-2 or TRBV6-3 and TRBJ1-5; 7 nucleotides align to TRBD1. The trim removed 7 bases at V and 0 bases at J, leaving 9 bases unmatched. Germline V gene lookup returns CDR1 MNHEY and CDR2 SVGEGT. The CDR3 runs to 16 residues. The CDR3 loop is CASTARDRYSNQPQHF. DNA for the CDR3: TGTGCCAGCACCGCACGGGACAGATATAGCAATCAGCCCCAGCATTTT.